Listed below are T cell receptor beta chains from one sample, sequenced in a study of blood T cell repertoires in COVID-19. Data came from immunoSEQ multiplex PCR; TCRdb stores just in-frame clones and leaves some out. The data contain tens of thousands of clones, 81% of them singletons. Sequencing was done on a sample of peripheral blood. The receptors stem from a man at least 80 years old with active or convalescent COVID-19. The CDR3 runs from the conserved cysteine through the conserved F or W. D genes are given only for firm matches. Clone sizes are given selectively: once, few, many, or a class where the clone is expanded.

D gene: TRBD1
J gene: TRBJ2-5
V gene: TRBV5-4
clone size: once
CDR3 DNA: TGTGCCAGCAGCTGGGACAGACAAGAGACCCAGTACTTC
CDR3 protein: CASSWDRQETQYF

D gene: TRBD2
J gene: TRBJ2-7
V gene: TRBV7-2
clone size: NA
CDR3 DNA: TGTGCCAGCAGCTTGAGGACTAGCGGGAGACGCACCTACGAGCAGTACTTC
CDR3 protein: CASSLRTSGRRTYEQYF

D gene: TRBD2
J gene: TRBJ2-3
V gene: TRBV5-4
clone size: NA
CDR3 DNA: TGTGCCAGCAGCCCGACAGCGGGGGACACAGATACGCAGTATTTT
CDR3 protein: CASSPTAGDTDTQYF

D gene: TRBD2
J gene: TRBJ2-2
V gene: TRBV19
clone size: NA
CDR3 DNA: TGTGCCAGTCGTTCGGAGGGACTAGCTAATTTCGGGGAGCTGTTTTTT
CDR3 protein: CASRSEGLANFGELFF

D gene: NA
J gene: TRBJ1-5
V gene: TRBV6-5
clone size: NA
CDR3 DNA: TGTGCCAGCAAGGGGGTAGGCGGCCTAAGACAGCCCCAGCATTTT
CDR3 protein: CASKGVGGLRQPQHF

D gene: NA
J gene: TRBJ2-7
V gene: TRBV30
clone size: few
CDR3 DNA: TGTGCCTGGAGCCGGGACTCAAGGAGCTCCTACGAGCAGTACTTC
CDR3 protein: CAWSRDSRSSYEQYF

D gene: TRBD1
J gene: TRBJ2-1
V gene: TRBV5-6
clone size: NA
CDR3 DNA: TGTGCCAGCAGCTCCAAGCCAGGGGGCTCGGATTTCTTC
CDR3 protein: CASSSKPGGSDFF

D gene: NA
J gene: TRBJ2-5
V gene: TRBV20-1
clone size: NA
CDR3 DNA: TGCAGTGCTAGTCCCTGGGCTAGCAGCCAAGAGACCCAGTACTTC
CDR3 protein: CSASPWASSQETQYF

D gene: TRBD1
J gene: TRBJ1-1
V gene: TRBV11-2
clone size: NA
CDR3 DNA: TGTGCCAGCAGCCAAAGACAGGGGGCGAGAAACACTGAAGCTTTCTTT
CDR3 protein: CASSQRQGARNTEAFF

D gene: TRBD2
J gene: TRBJ2-7
V gene: TRBV7-6
clone size: NA
CDR3 DNA: TGTGCCAGCAGCTTAGTAGCGGGAGCGGACTACGAGCAGTACTTC
CDR3 protein: CASSLVAGADYEQYF

D gene: NA
J gene: TRBJ1-3
V gene: TRBV7-2
clone size: NA
CDR3 DNA: TGTGCCAGCAGCTTAGCGGGTACGGGTGGAAACACCATATATTTT
CDR3 protein: CASSLAGTGGNTIYF

D gene: NA
J gene: TRBJ1-6
V gene: TRBV12-5
clone size: NA
CDR3 DNA: TGTGCTAGTGGTTTGGACCCCCCAGGGGTGTCACCCCTCCACTTT
CDR3 protein: CASGLDPPGVSPLHF

D gene: TRBD2
J gene: TRBJ2-5
V gene: TRBV6-2/TRBV6-3
clone size: NA
CDR3 DNA: TGTGCCAGCAGTTCCAGGACTAGCGGGTTCGGTGAGACCCAGTACTTC
CDR3 protein: CASSSRTSGFGETQYF

D gene: TRBD2
J gene: TRBJ2-2
V gene: TRBV27
clone size: NA
CDR3 DNA: TGTGCCAGCAGTTCTAGGTGGACTAGCGGGACGACCGGGGAGCTGTTTTTT
CDR3 protein: CASSSRWTSGTTGELFF

D gene: NA
J gene: TRBJ2-3
V gene: TRBV29-1
clone size: NA
CDR3 DNA: TGCAGCGTTCCTATCGACTGGGAAGCGGGAGATACGCAGTATTTT
CDR3 protein: CSVPIDWEAGDTQYF

D gene: NA
J gene: TRBJ2-5
V gene: TRBV11-3
clone size: NA
CDR3 DNA: TGTGCCAGCAGCTTAGAAGGGGGACCGCAAGAGACCCAGTACTTC
CDR3 protein: CASSLEGGPQETQYF

D gene: NA
J gene: TRBJ2-1
V gene: TRBV29-1
clone size: few
CDR3 DNA: TGCAGCGTTGGGAAGGCGGGCCACAATGAGCAGTTCTTC
CDR3 protein: CSVGKAGHNEQFF

D gene: TRBD2
J gene: TRBJ2-7
V gene: TRBV19
clone size: NA
CDR3 DNA: TGTGCCAGTAGTACTAGCGGGAGGGGGCCCTACGAGCAGTACTTC
CDR3 protein: CASSTSGRGPYEQYF

D gene: TRBD1
J gene: TRBJ1-2
V gene: TRBV29-1
clone size: NA
CDR3 DNA: TGCAGCGTTGACTTACAGGGGGGTGGCTACACCTTC
CDR3 protein: CSVDLQGGGYTF

D gene: NA
J gene: TRBJ1-4
V gene: TRBV11-2
clone size: few
CDR3 DNA: TGTGCCAGTTGGGGGGGCGCGACTAATGAAAAACTGTTTTTT
CDR3 protein: CASWGGATNEKLFF

D gene: NA
J gene: TRBJ2-7
V gene: TRBV5-6
clone size: NA
CDR3 DNA: TGTGCCAGCAGCTTGTTGACAGGGAGGTACTACGAGCAGTACTTC
CDR3 protein: CASSLLTGRYYEQYF

D gene: TRBD1
J gene: TRBJ1-2
V gene: TRBV2
clone size: NA
CDR3 DNA: TGTGCCAGCACTGAACAGGGGGTATATAGGGGCTACACCTTC
CDR3 protein: CASTEQGVYRGYTF